This T cell receptor (beta chain) appears in the sequencing data of a study of blood T cell repertoires in COVID-19. Study context: Acute and convalescent COVID-19 specimens originated in the United States, Italy and Spain. T cells, B-cell-depleted T cells, or PBMCs provided the cDNA or gDNA that served as material.

As processed by the authors: Nucleated cell number was recorded as an estimate derived from reference gene primer amplification. Sequenced by immunoSEQ multiplex PCR; TCRdb stores in-frame clones only, minus some. The V and J calls and clone size were taken over from that table, and D and trimming were inferred from the DNA. The sample comprises around 270,000 clones, around 87% of which are singletons, and under 2.5% rests with the top ten. CDR1 is MNHEY and CDR2 is SMNVEV in the germline V gene (reference sequence). Trimming took off 4 bases at V and 5 bases at J, with 9 bases between the two ends. This CDR3 is built from 13 residues.

The J gene is TRBJ1-3, the V gene TRBV27, with D maybe TRBD1 (6 bases). The material sequenced was peripheral blood. The receptor was derived from a woman aged 45-60 years with acute or convalescent COVID-19. CDR3 amino acids: CASSSGARNTIYF. The CDR3 DNA is TGTGCCAGCAGTTCAGGGGCCAGAAACACCATATATTTT.